The clone carrying this T cell receptor beta chain has at least ten counts. Its cognate antigen is unknown. One end of the junction varies from germline; a read error may be responsible. Diagnosing involved the use of clinical symptoms, serum thyroxine and TRAb, thyroid ultrasound and orbital computed tomography. TCR beta CDR3 sequences were amplified from RNA transcripts. In the first-round RT-PCR of the TCR CDR3, the HTBI primer set was used. TCRdb re-called the multiplex PCR reads with MiXCR, one entry per CDR3 protein. This sample has 400,000 to 550,000 distinct CDR3 sequences; approximately 15% occur once, and the top ten carry 17%. The data originate from a study of T cells in Graves' hyperthyroidism and ophthalmopathy. The CDR3 runs 13 residues. General study results and limits: The authors' 13 V-J model separated ophthalmopathy from stable hyperthyroidism. Prediction of ophthalmopathy progression came a median approximately 6.6 months pre-onset. Blood also held most thyroid clonotypes expanded beyond 0.001.

Source material: blood. The chain joins TRBV12-3 or TRBV12-4 to TRBJ1-2; unclear D gene. The receptor's source is a young woman with Graves' hyperthyroidism. The CDR3 region is CASRPGSNYGCTF. The CDR3 DNA follows: TGTGCCAGCAGACCCGGGAGCAACTATGGCTGCACCTTC.